The present T cell receptor (beta chain) was sequenced within a study of T cells after yellow fever vaccination. The wider study: Some fractions had low cell numbers, and these were prepared with SMART-Seq v4 Ultra Low Input. General study findings and limits: Subsequent booster samples again held most clones from primary vaccination (around 96% CD4, nearly 90% CD8).

This clonotype was observed a handful of times. The antigen remains unidentified. Generation of TCR cDNA used 5'RACE template switching (which added a universal primer site and UMIs). In TCRdb, the 5' RACE reads were re-called with MiXCR into one record per CDR3 protein. The repertoire holds hundreds of thousands of distinct CDR3 sequences, with roughly 4.3% as singletons. The germline V gene has CDR1 SGHTA and CDR2 FQGNSA. The ends were cut back, 0 bases at V and 4 bases at J, with 5 bases in the middle. This CDR3 is built from 13 residues. The sequences come from PBMCs, collected 5 days after the yellow fever booster vaccination. The J gene is TRBJ2-3, the V gene TRBV7-2; D not resolved. This sequence was found in a young man who received the YFV17D yellow fever vaccine. The CDR3 nucleotides are TGTGCCAGCAGCTTAGCCGTCCCAGATACGCAGTATTTT. Protein product: CASSLAVPDTQYF. Drawing the rest from reference TRBV7-2 and TRBJ2-3, the complete variable domain is GAGVSQSPSNKVTEKGKDVELRCDPISGHTALYWYRQSLGQGLEFLIYFQGNSAPDKSGLPSDRFSAERTGGSVSTLTIQRTQQEDSAVYLCASSLAVPDTQYFGPGTRLTVL.